This TCR beta chain was captured by sequencing in a study of control samples from healthy donors and cancer patients. CDR3 length: 14 amino acids. With V trimmed by 6 bases and J by 2 bases, 8 bases remained unmatched. Looked up from germline, CDR1 is SQVTM and CDR2 is ANQGSEA. Note on this clone: Other DNA sequences in the same sample also yield this CDR3.

Generated by immunoSEQ multiplex PCR, the TCRdb table keeps only in-frame clones and is missing some. Among 170,000 or so clones listed, around 90% were seen once. The sequenced sample consisted of blood. This receptor was taken from a man younger than 45 in good health. V is TRBV29-1 and J is TRBJ1-1; 8 bases agree with TRBD1. The CDR3 sequence: CSVLRQGKNTEAFF. The CDR3 nucleotides are TGCAGCGTCCTTCGACAGGGGAAAAACACTGAAGCTTTCTTT.